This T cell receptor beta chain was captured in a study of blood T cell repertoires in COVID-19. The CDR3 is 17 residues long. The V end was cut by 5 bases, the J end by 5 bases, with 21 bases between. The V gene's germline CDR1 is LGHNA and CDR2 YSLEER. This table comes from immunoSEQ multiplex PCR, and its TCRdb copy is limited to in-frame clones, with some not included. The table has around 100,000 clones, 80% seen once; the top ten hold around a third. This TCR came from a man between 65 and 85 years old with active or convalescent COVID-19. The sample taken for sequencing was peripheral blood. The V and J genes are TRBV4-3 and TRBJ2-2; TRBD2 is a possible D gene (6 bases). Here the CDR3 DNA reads TGCGCCAGCAGCTTCGGGGGTTTAGGGACGGAGACCGGGGAGCTGTTTTTT. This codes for CASSFGGLGTETGELFF.